This T cell receptor (beta chain) was sequenced during a study of T cell responses to AZD1222 COVID-19 vaccine. Study-wide results and caveats: Seropositivity was recorded at baseline in only a handful of AZD1222 recipients. The donor group comprised mostly white British people and more females; the analysis possibly underestimated clonal diversity. Among spike-specific TCRs, nearly half reportedly target unmutated variant regions.

Profiling relied on immunoSEQ multiplex PCR, and the TCRdb table lists in-frame clones only, not all of them. The table shows more than 95,000 clones, with 90% occurring only once. Regarding this clone: Its antigen is not known.

V gave up 0 bases and J gave up 3 bases, with 3 bases separating them. This CDR3 spans 13 amino acids. This sequence joins TRBV12-3 or TRBV12-4 and TRBJ2-4; no clear D gene. The sample here was peripheral blood, taken on day 0 of MenACWY control vaccination. This TCR derives from an adult in good health. CDR3 in DNA: TGTGCCAGCAGTTTAGCAGGCAAAAACATTCAGTACTTC. It translates to CASSLAGKNIQYF.